These 13 T cell receptor beta chains came from one sample sequenced in a study of cytomegalovirus exposure and HLA in healthy donors. PCR amplification relied on 60 Vbeta primers (plus 13 Jbeta primers). Assay: immunoSEQ multiplex PCR; the TCRdb copy retains only in-frame clones and omits some. The sample carries approximately 100,000 clones, 75% recorded once. The sequenced sample consisted of PBMCs. These receptors originate from a woman younger than 30 in good health and CMV-seropositive.

V is TRBV5-1 and J is TRBJ2-5; D not resolved. Germline V lookup: CDR1 SGHRS, CDR2 YFSETQ. Trimming cost V 0 bases and J 3 bases, with 6 bases left between them. The CDR3 has 13 amino acids. CDR3 in DNA: TGCGCCAGCAGCTTGGGCGTTGAAGAGACCCAGTACTTC. Residues: CASSLGVEETQYF.

V gene TRBV7-2 combines with J gene TRBJ1-2; D gene unclear. Trimming took off 1 base at V and 5 bases at J, with 20 bases between the two ends. Germline V gene sequence: CDR1 SGHTA, CDR2 FQGNSA. This CDR3 is built from 17 residues. CDR3 coding DNA: TGTGCCAGCAGCTTAGTTAGTGAGGCGGGGATAGGGTATGGCTACACCTTC. Translating it yields CASSLVSEAGIGYGYTF.

This chain connects TRBV9 to TRBJ2-5; 13 bases fit TRBD2. Germline values: CDR1 SGDLS, CDR2 YYNGEE. The junction had 7 bases not matched to a gene; V was cut back by 4 bases and J by 4 bases. This CDR3 region has 16 residues. This CDR3 is CASSLRTSGSVETQYF. In DNA form, the CDR3 reads TGTGCCAGCAGCTTAAGGACTAGCGGGAGTGTAGAGACCCAGTACTTC. The full variable domain, its missing parts supplied by reference TRBV9 and TRBJ2-5, is DSGVTQTPKHLITATGQRVTLRCSPRSGDLSVYWYQQSLDQGLQFLIQYYNGEERAKGNILERFSAQQFPDLHSELNLSSLELGDSALYFCASSLRTSGSVETQYFGPGTRLLVL.

The gene calls are TRBV6-5 and TRBJ2-5; 8 bases are a match to TRBD2. This CDR3 has 16 amino acids. The germline gives CDR1 MNHEY, CDR2 SVGAGI. The ends lost 4 bases at V and 4 bases at J; junction bases unmatched: 11. The CDR3 reads CASSLGSGSRGETQYF. The CDR3 DNA sequence: TGTGCCAGCAGTTTGGGGAGCGGGAGTCGGGGAGAGACCCAGTACTTC.

The rearrangement uses TRBV9 and TRBJ1-1; D is uncertain. The germline V and J ends were trimmed by 6 bases and 0 bases, with 6 bases remaining between them. CDR3 size: 12 residues. The germline V gene has CDR1 SGDLS and CDR2 YYNGEE. The CDR3 protein is CASNGMNTEAFF. The CDR3 coding sequence is TGTGCCAGCAACGGGATGAACACTGAAGCTTTCTTT.

The V and J genes are TRBV4-3 and TRBJ2-7; 11 positions agree with TRBD1. CDR1 is LGHNA, CDR2 YSLEER, per germline. The CDR3 spans 15 residues. Trimming took 3 bases from V and 2 from J; bases not matched to a gene: 3. In DNA form, the CDR3 reads TGCGCCAGCAGCCAGGGACAGGGGGTGGCCTACGAGCAGTACTTC. It yields the protein CASSQGQGVAYEQYF.

This clone was counted between two and nine times. The chain couples TRBV28 to TRBJ1-1; possible D gene TRBD1, 5 bases. The CDR3 is made up of 17 amino acids. Germline lookup yields CDR1 MDHEN and CDR2 SYDVKM. V lost 3 bases, J lost 1 base, and 18 bases lay in between. CDR3 nucleotides: TGTGCCAGCAGTTTTTTAGGGGCGTCATCCGGGAACACTGAAGCTTTCTTT. Translating gives CASSFLGASSGNTEAFF.

The rearrangement joins TRBV7-9 to TRBJ1-2; 8 bases are shared with TRBD1. Germline V gives CDR1 SEHNR, CDR2 FQNEAQ (reference sequence). V lost 6 bases and J lost 8; bases outside the gene matches: 8. This CDR3 is 13 amino acids long. CDR3 nucleotides: TGTGCCAGCAGTCTCACAGGGGGATGGGGCTACACCTTC. Its protein is CASSLTGGWGYTF. The variable domain in full, with the rest retrieved from reference TRBV7-9 and TRBJ1-2, is DTGVSQNPRHKITKRGQNVTFRCDPISEHNRLYWYRQTLGQGPEFLTYFQNEAQLEKSRLLSDRFSAERPKGSFSTLEIQRTEQGDSAMYLCASSLTGGWGYTFGSGTRLTVV.

The V call is TRBV6-6, the J call TRBJ1-1; 7 bases match TRBD1. This CDR3 is 12 amino acids long. Germline CDR1 MNHNY, CDR2 SVGAGI (reference sequence). V dropped 6 bases and J dropped 6; count of bases not matched to a gene: 4. The CDR3 loop reads CASRTGQSEAFF. As DNA, the CDR3 is TGTGCCAGCAGGACGGGACAGTCTGAAGCTTTCTTT.

This sequence joins TRBV19 and TRBJ2-7, with a possible D match to TRBD2 (6 bases). The CDR3 is 12 residues long. Germline CDR1 LNHDA, CDR2 SQIVND (reference sequence). Trimming took off 7 bases at V and 3 bases at J, with 10 bases between the two ends. CDR3 in DNA: TGTGCCAGTATGGGACTGAACTACGAGCAGTACTTC. Translation gives CASMGLNYEQYF.

This chain joins TRBV18 and TRBJ2-7; 8 bases map to TRBD2. Germline V gene lookup returns CDR1 KGHSH and CDR2 LQKENI. CDR3 length: 15 amino acids. The J segment lost 2 bases and the V segment lost 6 bases, leaving 9 bases of the junction unmatched. CDR3 sequence reads: CASSDGGGAPYEQYF. CDR3 sequence (DNA): TGTGCCAGCTCCGACGGGGGGGGAGCCCCCTACGAGCAGTACTTC.

The rearrangement joins TRBV10-1 to TRBJ1-2; TRBD1 aligns across 7 bases. CDR1 and CDR2 (germline): WNHNN, SYGVQD (reference sequence). The CDR3 is 14 amino acids. With V trimmed by 8 bases and J by 2 bases, 8 bases remained unmatched. CDR3 residues: CASPTGARNYGYTF. As DNA, the CDR3 is TGCGCCAGCCCCACAGGGGCGAGGAACTATGGCTACACCTTC.

This clone came up once. The chain recombines TRBV6-5 with TRBJ1-1; a possible D gene is TRBD1 (5 bases). Trimming removed 5 bases from V and 0 bases from J, with 13 bases in between. CDR1 and CDR2 from the germline V gene are MNHEY and SVGAGI. CDR3 length equals 15 residues. The CDR3 is CASSAGVPMNTEAFF. The CDR3, as DNA: TGTGCCAGCAGTGCGGGGGTGCCCATGAACACTGAAGCTTTCTTT.